The 3 T cell receptor beta chains given below trace back to one sample, sequenced in a study of T cells in women clearing cervical HPV infection (dated by TCRdb to the late 2010s). Library preparation used the immunoSEQ multiplex PCR assay. In its TCRdb copy, this immuneACCESS table keeps in-frame sequences only and misses some clones. Where compared with another copy, unresolved V genes explain less than half of these, and the others have no known cause. The sample has around 21,000 clones on record. The ten largest clones represent 6% of the sample. The sequencing input was blood buffy coat. The receptors originated from a woman aged 18 to 75 with a cervical HPV16 infection that either progressed to CIN3+ or cleared (not recorded which).

In regard to this clone: The CDR3 goes on 3 residues after the read ends, and that part is filled in from the germline J gene. The V and J genes are TRBV18 and TRBJ2-5; 8 bases agree with TRBD1. CDR1 and CDR2 from the germline V gene are KGHSH and LQKENI. The CDR3 has 15 residues. Unmatched junction bases numbered 11, after V lost 6 bases and J lost 5 bases. The covered CDR3 bases are TGTGCCAGCTCCCAAAGGACAGGGCCCCAGGAGACC. This sequence encodes CASSQRTGPQET. The whole CDR3 region reads CASSQRTGPQETQYF.

Details on this clone: The read halts 3 residues ahead of the CDR3 end, with the missing end drawn from the germline J gene. The gene calls are TRBV6-1 and TRBJ2-2; possibly TRBD2 for D (7 bases). Germline CDR1 and CDR2: MNHNS and SASEGT. V was trimmed by 0 bases and J by 4 bases, leaving 12 bases between them. The CDR3 extends over 16 amino acids. CDR3 protein: CASSEAGGLVTGELFF. Incomplete CDR3 DNA: TGTGCCAGCAGTGAAGCCGGGGGGCTGGTCACCGGGGAG.

About this clone itself: Coverage ceases 3 residues before the CDR3 finishes, and the germline J gene fills in the end. This rearrangement joins TRBV2 to TRBJ1-2; D remains ambiguous. The V gene's germline CDR1 is SNHLY and CDR2 FYNNEI. This CDR3 contains 11 residues. The CDR3 DNA, read in part, is TGTGCCATTTCCCAGGTCGGGGAC. As protein: CAISQVGD. In full, the CDR3 reads CAISQVGDYTF.